This entry is about one TCR beta chain. Data came from immunoSEQ multiplex PCR; TCRdb stores just in-frame clones and leaves some out. The table includes about 200,000 clones, more than 75% detected once. The record originates from a study of blood T cell repertoires in COVID-19. The sequence was collected from a middle-aged man with active or convalescent COVID-19. The sequenced sample consisted of peripheral blood.

DNA for the CDR3: TGCAGCGCCACTCCTGCCCGTGAAGCTTTCTTT. This gives the protein CSATPAREAFF. The chain combines TRBV29-1 with TRBJ1-1; D is unresolved. V lost 7 bases, J lost 7 bases, and 13 bases lay in between. Germline CDR1 is SQVTM and CDR2 is ANQGSEA. The CDR3 has 11 amino acids. The full variable domain, completed using reference TRBV29-1 and TRBJ1-1, is SAVISQKPSRDICQRGTSLTIQCQVDSQVTMMFWYRQQPGQSLTLIATANQGSEATYESGFVIDKFPISRPNLTFSTLTVSNMSPEDSSIYLCSATPAREAFFGQGTRLTVV.